Described below is a single TCR beta chain sequence and its context. The authors ran a second PCR of about 6 to 11 cycles using a sample-barcoded 5' primer and a J-beta primer mix. TCRdb reprocessed the 5' RACE reads with MiXCR, giving one entry per CDR3 protein. The sample yields approximately 800,000 distinct CDR3 sequences, more than 50% seen once. This record belongs to a study of blood T cells in healthy people across ages. This CDR3 is 12 amino acids long. Germline V gene sequence: CDR1 MGHDK, CDR2 SYGVNS. The ends were cut back, 1 base at V and 7 bases at J, with 6 bases in the middle. Isolated per sample were at least 6.5 million PBMCs. Total RNA was isolated from each sample in quantities of at least 6 micrograms.

The sequenced sample was blood. This TCR derives from a man in his forties in good health. The V call is TRBV25-1, the J call TRBJ2-3, with D unclear. CDR3 amino acids: CASSELVNTQYF. The CDR3 DNA is TGTGCCAGCAGTGAATTAGTAAATACGCAGTATTTT. The complete variable domain, with remaining parts taken from reference TRBV25-1 and TRBJ2-3, reads EADIYQTPRYLVIGTGKKITLECSQTMGHDKMYWYQQDPGMELHLIHYSYGVNSTEKGDLSSESTVSRIRTEHFPLTLESARPSHTSQYLCASSELVNTQYFGPGTRLTVL.